This entry lists 22 T cell receptor beta chains sequenced from one sample in a study of T cells in tuberculosis. Clones were sequenced by immunoSEQ multiplex PCR, and TCRdb holds only the in-frame ones, with some missing. This sample has 61,000 or so clones, with around 81% found just once. Thawed, overnight-rested PBMC were stained with GMM-loaded CD1B tetramer, viability dye and anti-CD3, then sorted. The lipid loaded on the CD1B tetramers was C32 glucose monomycolate from Rhodococcus equi. Sequencing was done on a sample of CD1b-GMM tetramer-negative cells sorted from PBMCs. These receptors all come from an adult woman with latent tuberculosis.

This sequence joins TRBV19 and TRBJ2-7, with 11 bases fitting TRBD1. J gave up 7 bases and V 5 bases, and 13 bases lay outside the gene matches. Germline V gives CDR1 LNHDA, CDR2 SQIVND (reference sequence). The length of the CDR3 is 16 residues. The CDR3 spells CASSPRGSGQGGEQYF. CDR3 DNA: TGTGCCAGTAGTCCAAGAGGGTCGGGACAGGGGGGGGAGCAGTACTTC.

The table lists this clone with a count of one. J is TRBJ2-2 and V is TRBV6-5; 7 bases line up with TRBD1. Unmatched junction bases numbered 9, after V lost 2 bases and J lost 6 bases. Germline CDR1 reads MNHEY; CDR2 reads SVGAGI. This CDR3 contains 16 residues. The CDR3 DNA reads TGTGCCAGCAGTTACGGCACAGGGGTTGGGGCCGGGGAGCTGTTTTTT. It specifies CASSYGTGVGAGELFF.

This chain uses TRBV10-1 with TRBJ2-3, with D possibly being TRBD2 (6 bases). The CDR3 runs to 14 residues. Trimming left V 6 bases short and J 6 bases short, with 16 bases between. Germline lookup yields CDR1 WNHNN and CDR2 SYGVQD (reference sequence). The CDR3 region is CASREGPPGDTQYF. Written as DNA, the CDR3 is TGCGCCAGCAGGGAGGGACCGCCGGGGGATACGCAGTATTTT.

V and J are TRBV27 and TRBJ2-5; 8 bases match TRBD2. V shed 4 bases and J 1 base; nucleotides not matched to a gene: 14. CDR3 length: 18 amino acids. Germline V gene sequence: CDR1 MNHEY, CDR2 SMNVEV (reference sequence). CDR3 sequence (DNA): TGTGCCAGCAGTTCACGGCGGGGGGCCCCAATAGGCCAAGAGACCCAGTACTTC. It yields the protein CASSSRRGAPIGQETQYF.

This chain links TRBV6-5 with TRBJ1-2; 8 bases align to TRBD1. The CDR3 length is 15 residues. Trimming cost V 0 bases and J 8 bases; bases outside gene matches: 8. The germline gives CDR1 MNHEY, CDR2 SVGAGI. The CDR3 region is CASSYSRGAGGGYTF. CDR3 nucleotide sequence: TGTGCCAGCAGTTACTCGAGAGGCGCAGGGGGCGGCTACACCTTC.

In this sample, this clone turned up once. The chain employs TRBV28 and TRBJ2-1; D is possibly TRBD2 (5 bases). The CDR3 runs to 14 residues. Germline V gene data show CDR1 as MDHEN and CDR2 as SYDVKM. The ends were cut back, 5 bases at V and 7 bases at J, with 15 bases in the middle. CDR3 in DNA: TGTGCCAGCAGTACCGGGGTCTTAGGTAATGAGCAGTTCTTC. Amino acid sequence: CASSTGVLGNEQFF.

The rearrangement joins TRBV9 to TRBJ2-1, with D possibly matching TRBD2 (5 bases). The germline V and J ends were trimmed by 4 bases and 2 bases, with 16 bases remaining between them. The CDR3 consists of 16 residues. The germline V gene encodes CDR1 SGDLS and CDR2 YYNGEE. The CDR3 here is CASSPGGPRTYNEQFF. The CDR3 bases are TGTGCCAGCAGCCCAGGCGGGCCCCGTACCTACAATGAGCAGTTCTTC.

The chain recombines TRBV19 with TRBJ1-1, with no clear D. The CDR3 has 12 amino acids. Looked up from germline, CDR1 is LNHDA and CDR2 is SQIVND (reference sequence). Trimming stripped 4 bases from V and 4 bases from J, with 7 bases between. The CDR3 DNA is TGTGCCAGTAGTAAGAGGGCCACTGAAGCTTTCTTT. Protein sequence: CASSKRATEAFF. The full variable domain, its missing parts supplied by reference TRBV19 and TRBJ1-1, is DGGITQSPKYLFRKEGQNVTLSCEQNLNHDAMYWYRQDPGQGLRLIYYSQIVNDFQKGDIAEGYSVSREKKESFPLTVTSAQKNPTAFYLCASSKRATEAFFGQGTRLTVV.

The rearrangement links TRBV19 to TRBJ2-2; tentative D call: TRBD2 (7 bases). The CDR3 is 14 residues long. From germline, CDR1 is LNHDA and CDR2 SQIVND (reference sequence). V was clipped by 10 bases and J by 4 bases, with 16 bases between them. The CDR3 DNA follows: TGTGCCACGCGGGGGCGGGAGTCCACCGGGGAGCTGTTTTTT. It encodes CATRGRESTGELFF.

The chain has TRBV7-8 and TRBJ2-3; 7 bases match TRBD1. The junction had 2 bases not matched to a gene; V was cut back by 5 bases and J by 3 bases. The CDR3 totals 13 residues. The V gene's germline CDR1 is SGHVS and CDR2 FQNEAQ. The CDR3, as DNA: TGTGCCAGCAGCCAGACAGGGACAGATACGCAGTATTTT. It yields the protein CASSQTGTDTQYF.

V gene TRBV19 combines with J gene TRBJ2-2; 8 nucleotides match TRBD1. V was clipped by 6 bases and J by 1 base; unmatched bases: 7. The CDR3 consists of 16 residues. Germline values: CDR1 LNHDA, CDR2 SQIVND (reference sequence). CDR3 in amino acids: CASREQGGGNTGELFF. CDR3 nucleotide sequence: TGTGCCAGTAGAGAACAGGGGGGAGGGAACACCGGGGAGCTGTTTTTT.

About this clone: An end of the junction does not agree with germline; a read error may underlie this. The chain joins TRBV5-1 to TRBJ2-6; D gene ambiguous. Germline CDR1 is SGHRS and CDR2 is YFSETQ. The CDR3 loop spans 17 amino acids. The CDR3 nucleotides read TGCGCCAGCAACTTGCCGGCGCCTAGCTCTGGGGCCAACGTCCTGACTTTC. Its protein product is CASNLPAPSSGANVLTF. Using reference TRBV5-1 and TRBJ2-6 for the parts outside the CDR3, the full variable domain is KAGVTQTPRYLIKTRGQQVTLSCSPISGHRSVSWYQQTPGQGLQFLFEYFSETQRNKGNFPGRFSGRQFSNSRSEMNVSTLELGDSALYLCASNLPAPSSGANVLTFGAGSRLTVL.

This clone was counted a few times. The chain combines TRBV6-6 with TRBJ2-1, with TRBD1 identical over 7 bases. CDR3 length equals 13 residues. Germline CDR1 MNHNY, CDR2 SVGAGI (reference sequence). The junction had 9 bases not matched to a gene; V was cut back by 6 bases and J by 10 bases. The CDR3 bases are TGTGCCAGCAGCCTTACAGGGGCCAGAGAGCAGTTCTTC. Its protein is CASSLTGAREQFF.

V is TRBV5-1 and J is TRBJ2-5; D possibly corresponds to TRBD2 (5 bases). The germline V gene has CDR1 SGHRS and CDR2 YFSETQ. V lost 5 bases and J lost 9, with 11 bases in between. The length of the CDR3 is 11 residues. This CDR3 reads CASRGTGAQYF. The DNA of the CDR3 is TGCGCCAGCAGGGGCACCGGGGCCCAGTACTTC.

This clone appeared once. CDR3 sequence reads: CASSLAIAGGTDTQYF. The DNA of the CDR3 is TGCGCCAGCAGCTTGGCCATCGCGGGAGGAACAGATACGCAGTATTTT. This chain links TRBV5-1 with TRBJ2-3; 8 bases align to TRBD2. Germline V gives CDR1 SGHRS, CDR2 YFSETQ. J gave up 3 bases and V 0 bases, and 6 bases lay outside the gene matches. CDR3 length: 16 residues. Full variable domain (remainder filled in from reference TRBV5-1 and TRBJ2-3): KAGVTQTPRYLIKTRGQQVTLSCSPISGHRSVSWYQQTPGQGLQFLFEYFSETQRNKGNFPGRFSGRQFSNSRSEMNVSTLELGDSALYLCASSLAIAGGTDTQYFGPGTRLTVL.

The chain employs TRBV4-1 and TRBJ2-2; no firm D call. This CDR3 contains 15 residues. Germline V lookup: CDR1 MGHRA, CDR2 YSYEKL. V was cut by 4 bases and J by 0 bases, with 9 bases left in between. The chain's CDR3 is CASSPWASNTGELFF. For the CDR3, the DNA is TGCGCCAGCAGCCCCTGGGCCTCGAACACCGGGGAGCTGTTTTTT.

The chain carries TRBV28 and TRBJ1-6; TRBD1 agrees at 8 bases. This CDR3 contains 19 residues. Germline assignment: CDR1 MDHEN and CDR2 SYDVKM. V shed 3 bases and J 1 base; nucleotides not matched to a gene: 11. As DNA, the CDR3 is TGTGCCAGCAGTTTCAGTGGACAGGGTGTCGAATCCTATAATTCACCCCTCCACTTT. Amino acids: CASSFSGQGVESYNSPLHF.

J is TRBJ1-2 and V is TRBV28, with 7 bases that match TRBD1. CDR3 length: 15 amino acids. The germline V gene has CDR1 MDHEN and CDR2 SYDVKM. The ends lost 5 bases at V and 3 bases at J; junction bases unmatched: 9. The CDR3 DNA sequence: TGTGCCAGCAGTACGACAGGGACTGCTCACTATGGCTACACCTTC. It codes for CASSTTGTAHYGYTF.

The chain combines TRBV5-1 with TRBJ2-1; D remains ambiguous. This CDR3 comprises 13 residues. Germline CDR1 SGHRS, CDR2 YFSETQ. V dropped 4 bases and J dropped 5 bases, with 10 bases sitting between them. DNA for the CDR3: TGCGCCAGCAGCCGAGACTCAAACAATGAGCAGTTCTTC. It encodes CASSRDSNNEQFF.

This rearrangement joins TRBV11-1 to TRBJ1-6; 9 bases line up with TRBD1. V gave up 4 bases and J gave up 8 bases; unmatched junction bases: 9. CDR1 is SGHAT and CDR2 is FQDESV in the germline V gene (reference sequence). CDR3 length: 16 residues. The CDR3 coding sequence is TGTGCCAGCAGCTCCTGGACAGGGGTCGAGGATTCACCCCTCCACTTT. Its protein product is CASSSWTGVEDSPLHF.

V usage is TRBV2 and J usage is TRBJ2-2; TRBD1 agrees at 7 bases. The J segment lost 0 bases and the V segment lost 6 bases, leaving 1 base of the junction unmatched. The CDR3 spans 14 residues. Germline V gene sequence: CDR1 SNHLY, CDR2 FYNNEI. CDR3: CASRGTANTGELFF. In DNA, the CDR3 is TGTGCCAGCAGGGGGACAGCGAACACCGGGGAGCTGTTTTTT.

The rearrangement links TRBV7-2 to TRBJ2-2; 11 bases match TRBD2. This CDR3 spans 15 amino acids. Germline V gene data show CDR1 as SGHTA and CDR2 as FQGNSA. Trimming at V came to 6 bases and at J to 7 bases, leaving 7 bases not matched to a gene. The CDR3 loop reads CASRSSGGAVGELFF. CDR3 nucleotide sequence: TGTGCCAGCAGAAGTAGCGGGGGGGCGGTCGGGGAGCTGTTTTTT.